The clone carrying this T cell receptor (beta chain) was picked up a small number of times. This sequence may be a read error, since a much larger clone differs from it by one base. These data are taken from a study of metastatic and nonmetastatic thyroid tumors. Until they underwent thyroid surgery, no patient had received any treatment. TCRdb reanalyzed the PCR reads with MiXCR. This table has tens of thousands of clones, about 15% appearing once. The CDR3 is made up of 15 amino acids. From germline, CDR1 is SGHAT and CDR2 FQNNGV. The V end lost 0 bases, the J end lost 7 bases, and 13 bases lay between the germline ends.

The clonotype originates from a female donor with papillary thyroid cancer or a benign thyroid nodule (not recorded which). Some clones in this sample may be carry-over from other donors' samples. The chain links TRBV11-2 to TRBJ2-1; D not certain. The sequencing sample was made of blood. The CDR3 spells CASSLEPKGWNEQFF. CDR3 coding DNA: TGTGCCAGCAGCTTAGAGCCCAAGGGTTGGAATGAGCAGTTCTTC. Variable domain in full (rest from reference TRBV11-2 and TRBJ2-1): EAGVAQSPRYKIIEKRQSVAFWCNPISGHATLYWYQQILGQGPKLLIQFQNNGVVDDSQLPKDRFSAERLKGVDSTLKIQPAKLEDSAVYLCASSLEPKGWNEQFFGPGTRLTVL.